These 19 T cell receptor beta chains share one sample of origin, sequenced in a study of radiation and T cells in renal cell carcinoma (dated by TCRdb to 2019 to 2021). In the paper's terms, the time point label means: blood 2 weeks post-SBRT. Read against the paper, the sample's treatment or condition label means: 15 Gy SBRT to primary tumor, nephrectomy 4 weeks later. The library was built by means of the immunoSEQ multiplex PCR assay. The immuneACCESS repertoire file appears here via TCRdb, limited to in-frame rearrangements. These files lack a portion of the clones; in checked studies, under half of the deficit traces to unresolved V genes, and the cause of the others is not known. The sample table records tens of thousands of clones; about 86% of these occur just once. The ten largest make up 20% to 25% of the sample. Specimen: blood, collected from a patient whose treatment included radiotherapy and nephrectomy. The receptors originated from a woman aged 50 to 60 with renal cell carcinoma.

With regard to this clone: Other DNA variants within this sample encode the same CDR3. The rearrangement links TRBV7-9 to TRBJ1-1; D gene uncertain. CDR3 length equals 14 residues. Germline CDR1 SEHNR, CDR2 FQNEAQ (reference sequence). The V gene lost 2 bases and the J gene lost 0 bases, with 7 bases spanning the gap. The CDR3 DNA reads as TGTGCCAGCAGCTTATCAGGAATGAACACTGAAGCTTTCTTT. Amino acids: CASSLSGMNTEAFF. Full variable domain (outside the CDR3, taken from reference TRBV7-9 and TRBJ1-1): DTGVSQNPRHKITKRGQNVTFRCDPISEHNRLYWYRQTLGQGPEFLTYFQNEAQLEKSRLLSDRFSAERPKGSFSTLEIQRTEQGDSAMYLCASSLSGMNTEAFFGQGTRLTVV.

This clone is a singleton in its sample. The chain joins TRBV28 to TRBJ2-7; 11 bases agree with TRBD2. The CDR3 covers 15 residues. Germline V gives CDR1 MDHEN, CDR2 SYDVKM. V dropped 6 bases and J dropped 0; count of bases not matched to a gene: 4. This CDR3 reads CASRGSGGASYEQYF. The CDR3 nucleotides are TGTGCCAGCAGGGGTAGCGGGGGGGCCTCCTACGAGCAGTACTTC.

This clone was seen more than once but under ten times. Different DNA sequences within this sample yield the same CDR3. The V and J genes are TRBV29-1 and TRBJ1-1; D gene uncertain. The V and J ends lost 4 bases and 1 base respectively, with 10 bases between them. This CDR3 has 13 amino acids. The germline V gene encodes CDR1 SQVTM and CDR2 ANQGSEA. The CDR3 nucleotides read TGCAGCGTTGCACAACAGCCGAACACTGAAGCTTTCTTT. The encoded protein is CSVAQQPNTEAFF.

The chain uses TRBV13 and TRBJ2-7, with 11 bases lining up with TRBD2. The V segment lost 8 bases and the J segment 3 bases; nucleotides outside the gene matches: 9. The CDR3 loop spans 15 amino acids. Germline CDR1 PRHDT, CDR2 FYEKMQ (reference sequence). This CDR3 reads CASRTGTSGFYEQYF. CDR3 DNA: TGTGCCAGCCGAACCGGGACTAGCGGTTTCTACGAGCAGTACTTC.

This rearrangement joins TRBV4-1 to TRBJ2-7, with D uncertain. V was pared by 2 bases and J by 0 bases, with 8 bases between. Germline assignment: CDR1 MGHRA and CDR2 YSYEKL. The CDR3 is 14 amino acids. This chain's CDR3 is CASSQTGLSYEQYF. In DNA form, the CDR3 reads TGCGCCAGCAGCCAAACGGGCCTCTCCTACGAGCAGTACTTC.

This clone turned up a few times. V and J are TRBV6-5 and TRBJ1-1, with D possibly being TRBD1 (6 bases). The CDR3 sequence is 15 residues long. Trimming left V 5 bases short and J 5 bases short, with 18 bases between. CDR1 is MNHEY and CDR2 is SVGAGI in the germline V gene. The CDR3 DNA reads TGTGCCAGCAGTAGGGGGAGGGGAAGTAGGACTGAAGCTTTCTTT. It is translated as CASSRGRGSRTEAFF.

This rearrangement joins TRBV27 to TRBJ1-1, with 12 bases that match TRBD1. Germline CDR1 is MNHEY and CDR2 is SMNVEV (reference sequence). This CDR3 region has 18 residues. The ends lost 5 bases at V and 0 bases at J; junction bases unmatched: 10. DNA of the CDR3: TGTGCCAGCAGTGCAGGGACAGGGGGCGGATTGATGAACACTGAAGCTTTCTTT. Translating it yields CASSAGTGGGLMNTEAFF.

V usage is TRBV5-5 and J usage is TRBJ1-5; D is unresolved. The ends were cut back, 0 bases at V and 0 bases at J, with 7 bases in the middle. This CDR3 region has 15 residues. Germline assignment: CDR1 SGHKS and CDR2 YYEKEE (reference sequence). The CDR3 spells CASSLGVYSNQPQHF. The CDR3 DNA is TGTGCCAGCAGCTTGGGAGTATATAGCAATCAGCCCCAGCATTTT.

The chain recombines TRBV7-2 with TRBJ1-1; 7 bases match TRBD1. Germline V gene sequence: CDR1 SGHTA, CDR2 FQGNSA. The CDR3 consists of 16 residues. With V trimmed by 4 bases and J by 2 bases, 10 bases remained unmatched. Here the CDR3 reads CASSSGGRQGNTEAFF. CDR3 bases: TGTGCCAGCAGCTCAGGGGGGAGGCAGGGCAACACTGAAGCTTTCTTT.

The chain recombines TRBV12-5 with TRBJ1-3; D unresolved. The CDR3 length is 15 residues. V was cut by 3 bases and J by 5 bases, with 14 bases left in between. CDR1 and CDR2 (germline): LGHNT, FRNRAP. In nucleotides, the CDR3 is TGTGCTAGTGGTTTCTATTTAGGCCGTAGAAACACCATATATTTT. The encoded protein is CASGFYLGRRNTIYF.

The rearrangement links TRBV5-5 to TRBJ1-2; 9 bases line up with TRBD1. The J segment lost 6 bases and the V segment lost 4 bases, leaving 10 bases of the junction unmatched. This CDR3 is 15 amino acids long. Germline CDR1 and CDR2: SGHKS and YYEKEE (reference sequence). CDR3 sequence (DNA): TGTGCCAGCAGCCCAACCGGGACAGGGAGAAATGGCTACACCTTC. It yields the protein CASSPTGTGRNGYTF. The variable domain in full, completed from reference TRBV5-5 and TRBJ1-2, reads DAGVTQSPTHLIKTRGQQVTLRCSPISGHKSVSWYQQVLGQGPQFIFQYYEKEERGRGNFPDRFSARQFPNYSSELNVNALLLGDSALYLCASSPTGTGRNGYTFGSGTRLTVV.

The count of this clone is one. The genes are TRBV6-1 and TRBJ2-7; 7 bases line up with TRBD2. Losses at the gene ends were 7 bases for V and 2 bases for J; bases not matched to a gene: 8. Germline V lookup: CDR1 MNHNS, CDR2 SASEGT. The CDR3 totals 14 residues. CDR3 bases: TGTGCCAGCACGCGCGGGAGTAGCCCCTACGAGCAGTACTTC. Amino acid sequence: CASTRGSSPYEQYF.

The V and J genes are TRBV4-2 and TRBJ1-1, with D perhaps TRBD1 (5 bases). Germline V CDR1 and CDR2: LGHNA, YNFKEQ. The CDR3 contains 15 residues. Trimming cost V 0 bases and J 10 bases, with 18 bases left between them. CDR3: CASSQDDGAGALAFF. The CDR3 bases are TGTGCCAGCAGCCAAGATGATGGGGCAGGCGCCTTAGCTTTCTTT.

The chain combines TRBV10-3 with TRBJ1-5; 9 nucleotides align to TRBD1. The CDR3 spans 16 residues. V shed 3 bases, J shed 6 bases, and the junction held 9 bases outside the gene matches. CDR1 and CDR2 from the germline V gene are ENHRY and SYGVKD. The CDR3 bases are TGTGCCATCAGTGAATCCGGACAGGGGCGGACTCAGCCCCAGCATTTT. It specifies CAISESGQGRTQPQHF.

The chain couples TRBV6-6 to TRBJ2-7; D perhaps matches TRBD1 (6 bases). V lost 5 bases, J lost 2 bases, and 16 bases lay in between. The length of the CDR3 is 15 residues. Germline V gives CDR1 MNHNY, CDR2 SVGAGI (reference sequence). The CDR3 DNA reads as TGTGCCAGCAGTCGAGAACAGGGAGTTACCTACGAGCAGTACTTC. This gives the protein CASSREQGVTYEQYF.

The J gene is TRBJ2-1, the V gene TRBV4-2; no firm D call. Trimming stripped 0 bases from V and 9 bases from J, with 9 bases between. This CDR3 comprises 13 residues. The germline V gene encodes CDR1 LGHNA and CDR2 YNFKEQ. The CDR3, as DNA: TGTGCCAGCAGCCAAGATAAAGGAAGTGAGCAGTTCTTC. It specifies CASSQDKGSEQFF.

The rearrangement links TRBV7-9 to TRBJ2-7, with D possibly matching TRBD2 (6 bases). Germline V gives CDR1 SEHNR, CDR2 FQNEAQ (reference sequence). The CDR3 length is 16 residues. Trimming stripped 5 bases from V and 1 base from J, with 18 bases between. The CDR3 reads CASSRGRTAGSYEQYF. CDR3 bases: TGTGCCAGCAGCCGGGGACGAACCGCGGGGTCCTACGAGCAGTACTTC. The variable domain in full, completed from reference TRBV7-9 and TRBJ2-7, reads DTGVSQNPRHKITKRGQNVTFRCDPISEHNRLYWYRQTLGQGPEFLTYFQNEAQLEKSRLLSDRFSAERPKGSFSTLEIQRTEQGDSAMYLCASSRGRTAGSYEQYFGPGTRLTVT.

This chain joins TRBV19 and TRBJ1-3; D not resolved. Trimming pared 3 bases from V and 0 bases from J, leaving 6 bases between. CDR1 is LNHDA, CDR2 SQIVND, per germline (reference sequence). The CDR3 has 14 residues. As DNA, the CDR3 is TGTGCCAGTAGTATTTCGAGCTCTGGAAACACCATATATTTT. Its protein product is CASSISSSGNTIYF.

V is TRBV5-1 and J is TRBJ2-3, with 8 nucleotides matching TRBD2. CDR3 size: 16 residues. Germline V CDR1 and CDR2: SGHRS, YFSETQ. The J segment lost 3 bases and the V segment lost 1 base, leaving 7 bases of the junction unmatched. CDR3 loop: CASSLLRGAKTDTQYF. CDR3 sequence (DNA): TGCGCCAGCAGCTTGTTGCGGGGGGCGAAAACAGATACGCAGTATTTT.